A single sample gave rise to the 17 T cell receptor beta chains below, sequenced in a study of radiation and T cells in renal cell carcinoma. Profiled with immunoSEQ multiplex PCR; TCRdb holds only in-frame clones, not every one. The profile shows 90,000 to 100,000 clones, approximately 86% of them singletons. Noted time point: baseline pretreatment blood. Indicated treatment: 15 Gy SBRT to primary tumor, nephrectomy 4 weeks later. The sample here was blood, taken from a patient whose treatment included radiotherapy and nephrectomy. The receptors were gathered from a man aged 50 or older with renal cell carcinoma.

The chain couples TRBV7-8 to TRBJ2-2; D might be TRBD2 (6 bases). CDR3 size: 14 residues. Trimming cost V 10 bases and J 2 bases, with 14 bases left between them. Germline lookup yields CDR1 SGHVS and CDR2 FQNEAQ. This chain's CDR3 is CATWSEGNTGELFF. DNA of the CDR3: TGTGCCACCTGGTCGGAGGGAAACACCGGGGAGCTGTTTTTT.

The V gene is TRBV5-8, the J gene TRBJ2-5, with D possibly TRBD1 on 6 matching bases. V gave up 6 bases and J gave up 5 bases, with 14 bases separating them. CDR1 and CDR2 from the germline V gene are SGHTS and YDEGEE. The CDR3 totals 13 residues. CDR3: CASTRPGEETQYF. The CDR3 nucleotides are TGTGCCAGCACCCGACCAGGGGAGGAGACCCAGTACTTC.

Regarding this clone: The junction departs from the called germline gene at one end, perhaps through a read error. This sequence joins TRBV7-7 and TRBJ2-1; the D gene is possibly TRBD1 (6 bases). Germline V lookup: CDR1 SSHAT, CDR2 FNYEAQ (reference sequence). The CDR3 sequence is 15 residues long. CDR3 nucleotides: TGTGCTAGCAGCCGAGACAGGTATTCCTACAATGAGCAGTTCTTC. Protein sequence: CASSRDRYSYNEQFF. The variable domain in full, completed from reference TRBV7-7 and TRBJ2-1, reads GAGVSQSPRYKVTKRGQDVTLRCDPISSHATLYWYQQALGQGPEFLTYFNYEAQPDKSGLPSDRFSAERPEGSISTLTIQRTEQRDSAMYRCASSRDRYSYNEQFFGPGTRLTVL.

In its sample, this clone was seen once. This chain uses TRBV4-1 with TRBJ2-3; possible D gene TRBD2, 5 bases. Trimming stripped 0 bases from V and 2 bases from J, with 9 bases between. The CDR3 consists of 15 residues. Germline CDR1 and CDR2: MGHRA and YSYEKL. CDR3 loop: CASSQEVGVTDTQYF. The CDR3 DNA reads as TGCGCCAGCAGCCAAGAGGTCGGGGTCACAGATACGCAGTATTTT.

This chain links TRBV4-1 with TRBJ2-2; 8 bases are a match to TRBD1. This CDR3 has 19 amino acids. J lost 1 base, V lost 0 bases, and 10 bases had no gene match. Germline assignment: CDR1 MGHRA and CDR2 YSYEKL. The CDR3 sequence is CASSQDSSGTGWNTGELFF. The CDR3 DNA reads TGCGCCAGCAGCCAAGATTCATCCGGGACAGGTTGGAACACCGGGGAGCTGTTTTTT.

This clone was found once. This rearrangement joins TRBV27 to TRBJ1-1; D call uncertain. CDR1 and CDR2 (germline): MNHEY, SMNVEV (reference sequence). This CDR3 comprises 15 residues. Trimming cost V 4 bases and J 1 base, with 13 bases left between them. The CDR3 spells CASSSSWIKNTEAFF. The DNA of the CDR3 is TGTGCCAGCAGTTCCTCCTGGATCAAGAACACTGAAGCTTTCTTT.

The chain carries TRBV10-3 and TRBJ2-5, with 9 positions matching TRBD1. J lost 5 bases, V lost 2 bases, and 3 bases had no gene match. The length of the CDR3 is 14 residues. Germline loops: CDR1 ENHRY, CDR2 SYGVKD. CDR3 sequence: CAISETTGGETQYF. CDR3 DNA sequence: TGTGCCATCAGTGAGACGACAGGGGGGGAGACCCAGTACTTC.

This chain links TRBV28 with TRBJ1-1; no firm D call. The CDR3 has 15 amino acids. V was clipped by 6 bases and J by 2 bases, with 16 bases between them. Germline loops: CDR1 MDHEN, CDR2 SYDVKM. CDR3 coding DNA: TGTGCCAGCAGCTCCACGGGCAGCATAAACACTGAAGCTTTCTTT. It translates to CASSSTGSINTEAFF.

V and J are TRBV30 and TRBJ2-5, with D unclear. Germline V CDR1 and CDR2: GTSNPN, SVGIG (reference sequence). Trimming removed 0 bases from V and 5 bases from J, with 7 bases in between. The CDR3 totals 12 residues. As DNA, the CDR3 is TGTGCCTGGAGTGTGGGCTCCGAGACCCAGTACTTC. Protein: CAWSVGSETQYF.

V and J are TRBV6-5 and TRBJ2-1; D is perhaps TRBD2 (5 bases). The germline V gene has CDR1 MNHEY and CDR2 SVGAGI. V lost 4 bases, J lost 11 bases, and 6 bases lay in between. CDR3 length: 10 residues. The CDR3 DNA follows: TGTGCCAGCAGTTTAGCGCAGCAGTTCTTC. Protein sequence: CASSLAQQFF.

The chain is built from TRBV5-1 and TRBJ1-2; 7 bases line up with TRBD1. The CDR3 contains 14 residues. Per germline, CDR1 SGHRS and CDR2 YFSETQ. The J segment lost 5 bases and the V segment lost 5 bases, leaving 9 bases of the junction unmatched. The CDR3 protein is CASSSGSGGYGYTF. The CDR3 DNA follows: TGCGCCAGCAGTTCGGGGTCAGGGGGGTATGGCTACACCTTC.

There are a few counts of this clone. This chain connects TRBV7-3 to TRBJ1-5; no clear D. This CDR3 has 13 residues. Trimming removed 0 bases at V and 5 bases at J, with 5 bases between. CDR1 SGHTA and CDR2 FQGTGA come from the germline V gene. CDR3 amino acids: CASSLTGDQPQHF. Here the CDR3 DNA reads TGTGCCAGCAGCTTAACAGGAGATCAGCCCCAGCATTTT.

The chain carries TRBV18 and TRBJ2-2, with TRBD1 as a possible D gene (6 bases). The CDR3 has 13 amino acids. The V end was cut by 3 bases, the J end by 6 bases, with 8 bases between. Germline loops: CDR1 KGHSH, CDR2 LQKENI. In DNA form, the CDR3 reads TGTGCCAGCTCACCGGGGGCAGCCGGGGAGCTGTTTTTT. Its translation: CASSPGAAGELFF.

The V and J genes are TRBV10-2 and TRBJ2-7; 7 bases are a match to TRBD2. This CDR3 is built from 16 residues. CDR1 and CDR2 from the germline V gene are WSHSY and SAAADI. Germline trimming cut 3 bases from V and 1 base from J; bases unmatched to any gene: 9. CDR3 protein: CASSDVGGGRSYEQYF. CDR3 bases: TGCGCCAGCAGTGATGTTGGGGGGGGTCGTTCCTACGAGCAGTACTTC.

The rearrangement uses TRBV5-8 and TRBJ2-7; no reliable D call. There are 15 residues in the CDR3. Germline lookup yields CDR1 SGHTS and CDR2 YDEGEE. The germline V and J ends were trimmed by 4 bases and 3 bases, with 17 bases remaining between them. The CDR3 DNA reads TGTGCCAGCAGCCTCGGTCCCGAGGTCCACTACGAGCAGTACTTC. Translated, it gives CASSLGPEVHYEQYF.

The rearrangement uses TRBV4-3 and TRBJ2-5, with D maybe TRBD2 (6 bases). Germline lookup yields CDR1 LGHNA and CDR2 YSLEER. The CDR3 loop spans 14 amino acids. V gave up 3 bases and J gave up 2 bases, with 10 bases separating them. The CDR3 sequence: CASSQRTKQETQYF. For the CDR3, the DNA is TGCGCCAGCAGCCAGAGGACTAAACAAGAGACCCAGTACTTC.

This clone was seen just once. The chain recombines TRBV6-5 with TRBJ2-7; no definite D call. CDR3 size: 15 residues. V lost 5 bases and J 4 bases, leaving 18 bases between the germline ends. In germline, CDR1 is MNHEY, CDR2 SVGAGI. CDR3 protein: CASSKNMPLGYEQYF. The CDR3 nucleotides read TGTGCCAGCAGTAAGAACATGCCCCTGGGGTACGAGCAGTACTTC.